The next 22 T cell receptor beta chains were all read from a single sample in a study of brain T cells in children with intractable seizures. Using immunoSEQ multiplex PCR, the repertoire was profiled, and TCRdb retains in-frame clones only, with some absent. This sample has under 150,000 clones, with roughly 92% found just once. Source: peripheral blood, taken at surgery. The receptor source for this set is a boy under three years old with hemimegalencephaly and intractable seizures.

The chain couples TRBV6-5 to TRBJ1-5; D gene unclear. The CDR3 runs 14 residues. The germline CDR1 and CDR2 sequences are MNHEY and SVGAGI. Trimming took off 6 bases at V and 1 base at J, with 10 bases between the two ends. The CDR3 DNA sequence: TGTGCCAGCAGACGTACGGGGAGCAATCAGCCCCAGCATTTT. Translated: CASRRTGSNQPQHF.

The chain employs TRBV5-1 and TRBJ2-1; tentatively, D is TRBD2 (6 bases). CDR1 is SGHRS, CDR2 YFSETQ, per germline. The length of the CDR3 is 13 residues. The V gene lost 0 bases and the J gene lost 5 bases, with 6 bases spanning the gap. CDR3 in amino acids: CASSLGLDNEQFF. CDR3 DNA sequence: TGCGCCAGCAGCTTGGGACTAGACAATGAGCAGTTCTTC.

The V gene is TRBV7-3, the J gene TRBJ1-5; possibly TRBD1 for D (5 bases). Germline V lookup: CDR1 SGHTA, CDR2 FQGTGA. CDR3 length: 14 residues. Trimming removed 6 bases from V and 7 bases from J, with 16 bases in between. The CDR3 spells CASSFTYAGQPQHF. Written as DNA, the CDR3 is TGTGCCAGCAGTTTCACATACGCAGGGCAGCCCCAGCATTTT.

The rearrangement joins TRBV7-9 to TRBJ2-1; 8 positions agree with TRBD1. Trimming removed 3 bases from V and 0 bases from J; junction bases left unmatched: 4. CDR1 SEHNR and CDR2 FQNEAQ come from the germline V gene (reference sequence). The CDR3 consists of 16 residues. The DNA for the CDR3 is TGTGCCAGCAGCTTCCGACAGGGGAGCTCCTACAATGAGCAGTTCTTC. Its protein is CASSFRQGSSYNEQFF.

J is TRBJ2-3 and V is TRBV6-4; D gene uncertain. V dropped 4 bases and J dropped 7 bases, with 6 bases sitting between them. CDR1 and CDR2 (germline): MRHNA, SNTAGT. The CDR3 extends over 11 amino acids. CDR3 sequence (DNA): TGTGCCAGCAGTGTAGGCCATACGCAGTATTTT. Translating it yields CASSVGHTQYF.

The chain combines TRBV6-5 with TRBJ2-7; D gene ambiguous. CDR3 length: 14 residues. Germline V gives CDR1 MNHEY, CDR2 SVGAGI. V shed 6 bases and J shed 3 bases, with 15 bases lying between them. CDR3 protein: CASRPLTKVYEQYF. DNA of the CDR3: TGTGCCAGCAGGCCCCTTACCAAAGTCTACGAGCAGTACTTC.

The chain couples TRBV7-9 to TRBJ2-7; the match to TRBD2 covers 7 bases. Germline-derived CDR1 and CDR2 are SEHNR and FQNEAQ (reference sequence). Trimming took 1 base from V and 3 from J; bases not matched to a gene: 9. The CDR3 is made up of 16 amino acids. CDR3 bases: TGTGCCAGCAGCTTAGAAGGGCTAGCGGCCGACTACGAGCAGTACTTC. Residues: CASSLEGLAADYEQYF.

The rearrangement uses TRBV19 and TRBJ1-5; D is perhaps TRBD1 (6 bases). The CDR3 has 14 residues. Germline lookup yields CDR1 LNHDA and CDR2 SQIVND (reference sequence). The germline V and J ends were trimmed by 8 bases and 4 bases, with 15 bases remaining between them. The CDR3: CASVSGVSNQPQHF. DNA of the CDR3: TGTGCCAGTGTTTCAGGGGTCTCTAATCAGCCCCAGCATTTT.

This chain links TRBV25-1 with TRBJ2-1; no firm D call. There are 17 residues in the CDR3. V was shortened by 4 bases and J by 3 bases, with 19 bases between the two germline ends. Germline loops: CDR1 MGHDK, CDR2 SYGVNS. For the CDR3, the DNA is TGTGCCAGCAGTGGGCGGTGGGCTGGCGGAGACTACAATGAGCAGTTCTTC. Translating gives CASSGRWAGGDYNEQFF.

The chain combines TRBV27 with TRBJ2-7; D gene ambiguous. This CDR3 has 14 amino acids. Germline V gives CDR1 MNHEY, CDR2 SMNVEV (reference sequence). V was clipped by 5 bases and J by 2 bases, with 13 bases between them. The CDR3 nucleotides read TGTGCCAGCAGTGTCTCTATATCCACCTACGAGCAGTACTTC. Translation gives CASSVSISTYEQYF.

The chain is built from TRBV6-1 and TRBJ2-7; 9 bases line up with TRBD2. J was trimmed by 3 bases and V by 2 bases; bases with no gene match: 5. Germline V gene data show CDR1 as MNHNS and CDR2 as SASEGT. The CDR3 extends over 15 amino acids. Written as DNA, the CDR3 is TGTGCCAGCAGTGAAATGAGACTAGCGGTCTACGAGCAGTACTTC. It is translated as CASSEMRLAVYEQYF.

The rearrangement links TRBV29-1 to TRBJ2-7; no firm D call. V was clipped by 0 bases and J by 1 base, with 7 bases between them. Germline CDR1 SQVTM, CDR2 ANQGSEA. The CDR3 loop spans 13 amino acids. CDR3 nucleotide sequence: TGCAGCGTTGAAGAGGGATCTTCCTACGAGCAGTACTTC. It is translated as CSVEEGSSYEQYF.

The chain couples TRBV7-2 to TRBJ1-1; D gene ambiguous. The germline V gene has CDR1 SGHTA and CDR2 FQGNSA. The V and J ends lost 1 base and 2 bases respectively, with 8 bases between them. There are 14 residues in the CDR3. The CDR3 spells CASSLGGPNTEAFF. The CDR3 coding sequence is TGTGCCAGCAGCTTAGGAGGCCCCAACACTGAAGCTTTCTTT.

The J gene is TRBJ2-2, the V gene TRBV27; D gene uncertain. V was shortened by 6 bases and J by 1 base, with 9 bases between the two germline ends. In germline, CDR1 is MNHEY, CDR2 SMNVEV (reference sequence). There are 14 residues in the CDR3. Here the CDR3 DNA reads TGTGCCAGCAGACATCCCCTGAACACCGGGGAGCTGTTTTTT. Its translation: CASRHPLNTGELFF.

The chain combines TRBV7-2 with TRBJ2-7, with TRBD2 identical over 7 bases. Losses at the gene ends were 1 base for V and 4 bases for J; bases not matched to a gene: 7. The length of the CDR3 is 15 residues. The V gene's germline CDR1 is SGHTA and CDR2 FQGNSA. CDR3 nucleotides: TGTGCCAGCAGCTTAGGGGGGACTACCTCATACGAGCAGTACTTC. The encoded protein is CASSLGGTTSYEQYF.

The chain links TRBV21-1 to TRBJ2-3; the table's D call of TRBD1 was not tested on the DNA. TRBV21-1 is assigned pseudogene status. CDR3 length equals 17 residues. The CDR3 sequence is CASSTLREGDDTDTQYF. CDR3 nucleotides: TGTGCCAGCAGCACCCTTAGGGAAGGGGATGACACAGATACGCAGTATTTT.

This clone was picked up a small number of times. The chain is built from TRBV19 and TRBJ1-6; D is uncertain. The germline V and J ends were trimmed by 4 bases and 7 bases, with 5 bases remaining between them. Germline CDR1 is LNHDA and CDR2 is SQIVND (reference sequence). This CDR3 is 12 amino acids long. The CDR3 nucleotides read TGTGCCAGTAGTACCACGAATTCACCCCTCCACTTT. Translated, it gives CASSTTNSPLHF.

The rearrangement uses TRBV5-4 and TRBJ1-6; no definite D call. This CDR3 comprises 14 residues. The germline V gene encodes CDR1 SGHNT and CDR2 YYREEE (reference sequence). Trimming pared 0 bases from V and 10 bases from J, leaving 11 bases between. Here the CDR3 reads CASSLVGNRSPLHF. CDR3 in DNA: TGTGCCAGCAGCTTGGTCGGAAATCGGTCACCCCTCCACTTT. Full variable domain (remainder filled in from reference TRBV5-4 and TRBJ1-6): ETGVTQSPTHLIKTRGQQVTLRCSSQSGHNTVSWYQQALGQGPQFIFQYYREEENGRGNFPPRFSGLQFPNYSSELNVNALELDDSALYLCASSLVGNRSPLHFGNGTRLTVT.

V and J are TRBV7-2 and TRBJ2-1, with D perhaps matching TRBD1 (6 bases). The CDR3 extends over 18 amino acids. Deletions cut 4 bases from V and 0 bases from J, with 19 bases between. In germline, CDR1 is SGHTA, CDR2 FQGNSA. The CDR3 sequence: CASSSPPGHPSSYNEQFF. CDR3 coding DNA: TGTGCCAGCAGCTCACCCCCGGGACACCCGAGCTCCTACAATGAGCAGTTCTTC.

V is TRBV28 and J is TRBJ1-5, with 8 positions matching TRBD1. The V gene's germline CDR1 is MDHEN and CDR2 SYDVKM. This CDR3 comprises 15 residues. J gave up 2 bases and V 6 bases, and 6 bases lay outside the gene matches. CDR3 coding DNA: TGTGCCAGCAGCCCTGCGACAGGGGGCAATCAGCCCCAGCATTTT. It translates to CASSPATGGNQPQHF.

The V gene is TRBV11-3, the J gene TRBJ2-7; D ambiguous. Germline V gene sequence: CDR1 SGHNT, CDR2 YENEEA. V gave up 4 bases and J gave up 4 bases, with 5 bases separating them. The CDR3 is 11 residues long. CDR3 nucleotide sequence: TGTGCCAGCAGCTCGAGATACGAGCAGTACTTC. This sequence encodes CASSSRYEQYF. Full variable domain (outside the CDR3, taken from reference TRBV11-3 and TRBJ2-7): EAGVVQSPRYKIIEKKQPVAFWCNPISGHNTLYWYLQNLGQGPELLIRYENEEAVDDSQLPKDRFSAERLKGVDSTLKIQPAELGDSAVYLCASSSRYEQYFGPGTRLTVT.

The V and J genes are TRBV7-9 and TRBJ2-1; TRBD1 or TRBD2 may be the D gene (5 bases each). V lost 5 bases and J lost 7, with 21 bases in between. CDR1 and CDR2 from the germline V gene are SEHNR and FQNEAQ (reference sequence). The CDR3 loop spans 16 amino acids. CDR3 loop: CASSRTGTEWGNEQFF. The DNA of the CDR3 is TGTGCCAGCAGCCGAACCGGGACCGAGTGGGGAAATGAGCAGTTCTTC.